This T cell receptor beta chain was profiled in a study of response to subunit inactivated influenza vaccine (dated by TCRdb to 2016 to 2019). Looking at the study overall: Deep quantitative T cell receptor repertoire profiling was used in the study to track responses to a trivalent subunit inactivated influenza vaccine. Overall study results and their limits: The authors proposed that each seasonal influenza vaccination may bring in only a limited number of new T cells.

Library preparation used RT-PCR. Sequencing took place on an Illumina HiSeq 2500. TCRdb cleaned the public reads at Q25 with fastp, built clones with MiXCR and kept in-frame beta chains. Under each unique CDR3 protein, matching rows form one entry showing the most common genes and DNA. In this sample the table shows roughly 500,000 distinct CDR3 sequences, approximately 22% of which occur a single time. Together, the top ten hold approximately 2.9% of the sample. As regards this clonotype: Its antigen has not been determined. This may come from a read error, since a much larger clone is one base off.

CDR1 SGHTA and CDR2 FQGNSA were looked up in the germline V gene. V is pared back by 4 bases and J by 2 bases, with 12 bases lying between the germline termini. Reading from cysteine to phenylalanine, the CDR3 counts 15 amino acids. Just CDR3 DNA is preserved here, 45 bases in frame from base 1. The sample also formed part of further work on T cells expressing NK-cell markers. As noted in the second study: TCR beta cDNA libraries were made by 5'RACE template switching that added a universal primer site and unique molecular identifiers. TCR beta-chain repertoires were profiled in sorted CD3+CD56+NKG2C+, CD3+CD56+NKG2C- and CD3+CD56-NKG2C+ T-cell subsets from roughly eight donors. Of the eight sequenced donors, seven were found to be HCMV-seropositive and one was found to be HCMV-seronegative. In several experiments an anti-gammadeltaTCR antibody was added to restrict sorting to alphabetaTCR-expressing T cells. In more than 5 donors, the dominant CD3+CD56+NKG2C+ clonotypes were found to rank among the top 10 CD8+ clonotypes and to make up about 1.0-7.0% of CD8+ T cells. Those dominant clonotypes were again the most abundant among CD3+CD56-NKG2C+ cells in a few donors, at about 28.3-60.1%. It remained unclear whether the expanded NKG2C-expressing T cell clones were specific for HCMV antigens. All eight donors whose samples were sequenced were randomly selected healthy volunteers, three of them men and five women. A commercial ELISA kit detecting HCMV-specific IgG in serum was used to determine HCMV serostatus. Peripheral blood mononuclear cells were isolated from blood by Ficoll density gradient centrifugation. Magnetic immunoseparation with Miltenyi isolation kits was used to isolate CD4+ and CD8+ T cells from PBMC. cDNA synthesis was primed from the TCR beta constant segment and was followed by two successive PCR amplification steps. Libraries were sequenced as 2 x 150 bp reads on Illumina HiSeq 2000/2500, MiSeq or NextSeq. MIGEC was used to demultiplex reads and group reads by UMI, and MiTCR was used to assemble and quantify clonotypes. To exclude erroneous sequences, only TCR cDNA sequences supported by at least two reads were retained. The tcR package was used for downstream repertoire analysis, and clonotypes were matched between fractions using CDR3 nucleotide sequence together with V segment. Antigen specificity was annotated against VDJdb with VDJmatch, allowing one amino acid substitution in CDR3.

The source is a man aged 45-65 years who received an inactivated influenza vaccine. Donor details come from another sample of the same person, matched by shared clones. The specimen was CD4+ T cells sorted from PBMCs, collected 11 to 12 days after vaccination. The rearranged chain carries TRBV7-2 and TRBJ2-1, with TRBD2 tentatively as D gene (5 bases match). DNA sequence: TGTGCCAGCAGCTCGGGTGGAGGCCCCTACAATGAGCAGTTCTTC. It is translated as CASSSGGGPYNEQFF.